The 2 T cell receptor beta chains below were found in one sample sequenced in a study of control samples from healthy donors and cancer patients. Produced via immunoSEQ multiplex PCR; TCRdb's table is partial and in-frame only. The table shows 75,000 to 80,000 clones, with roughly 90% occurring only once. The material sequenced was PBMCs. These receptors came from a woman aged 45-59 years with colorectal cancer.

The chain joins TRBV24-1 to TRBJ1-5; the D gene is possibly TRBD1 (5 bases). With 6 bases removed from V and 3 bases from J, the gap between germline ends came to 8 bases. This CDR3 is built from 13 residues. In germline, CDR1 is KGHDR, CDR2 SFDVKD. CDR3 loop: CATSKDNNQPQHF. CDR3 coding DNA: TGTGCCACCAGTAAGGACAACAATCAGCCCCAGCATTTT.

The CDR3 DNA follows: TGCGCCAGCAGTGAGCCCCTAGGACTCCGCTATGGCTACACCTTC. Protein product: CASSEPLGLRYGYTF. This rearrangement joins TRBV10-2 to TRBJ1-2; D is undetermined. CDR3 length: 15 amino acids. Trimming left V 2 bases short and J 4 bases short, with 14 bases between. In germline, CDR1 is WSHSY, CDR2 SAAADI.